This TCR beta chain was obtained from a study of shared clonotypes between healthy human individuals. Ten immunoSEQ deep assay plates were used by the authors to sequence unsorted PBMC DNA. Original data processing: ImmunoSEQ junction-only sequences lacked quality scores, so their filtering differed. Here immunoSEQ multiplex PCR was the method, and the copy in TCRdb shows in-frame clones only, minus some. V, J and clone size reflect that table, while D and trimming were determined from the DNA. The sample has a few hundred thousand clones; roughly four fifths are singletons. All donors were healthy HIV-negative adults lacking recent acute infections or vaccinations. The CDR3 runs to 14 residues. The germline V gene encodes CDR1 SNHLY and CDR2 FYNNEI. Between the trimmed V and J ends, which lost 0 bases and 2 bases, there was a span of 8 bases.

The clonotype comes from a woman aged 40 to 49 in good health. Some clones in this sample may be carry-over from other donors' samples. The sequencing sample was made of PBMCs. The rearrangement uses TRBV2 and TRBJ2-7; D perhaps matches TRBD2 (5 bases). Here the CDR3 reads CASSEAGVAYEQYF. Here the CDR3 DNA reads TGTGCCAGCAGTGAAGCGGGAGTGGCCTACGAGCAGTACTTC.